These 27 T cell receptor beta chains were all obtained from the same sample, sequenced in a study of cytomegalovirus exposure and HLA in healthy donors. The PCR employed 60 Vbeta primers together with 13 Jbeta primers. Clones were sequenced by immunoSEQ multiplex PCR, and TCRdb holds only the in-frame ones, with some missing. The data contain 150,000 to 200,000 clones, roughly four fifths of them seen just once; the ten biggest clones take up about 4%. The material sequenced was PBMCs. Receptors were obtained from a man aged 50-59 years in good health and CMV-seropositive.

The chain recombines TRBV4-2 with TRBJ2-7; perhaps TRBD2 as D (6 bases). Trimming removed 4 bases at V and 9 bases at J, with 25 bases between. The germline CDR1 and CDR2 sequences are LGHNA and YNFKEQ. CDR3 length equals 16 residues. CDR3 residues: CASSPSPGNIRAGQYF. The CDR3 nucleotides are TGTGCCAGCAGCCCAAGCCCCGGGAACATACGAGCGGGGCAGTACTTC.

This rearrangement joins TRBV28 to TRBJ2-7, with 7 bases lining up with TRBD1. Germline V gives CDR1 MDHEN, CDR2 SYDVKM. The trim removed 7 bases at V and 4 bases at J, leaving 10 bases unmatched. The CDR3 spans 14 residues. The CDR3 spells CASTTSGQPYEQYF. The CDR3 DNA reads as TGTGCCAGCACCACATCGGGACAGCCGTACGAGCAGTACTTC.

The chain couples TRBV13 to TRBJ2-1; 7 bases are a match to TRBD2. Trimming took 5 bases from V and 4 from J; bases not matched to a gene: 5. The CDR3 covers 14 residues. Germline lookup yields CDR1 PRHDT and CDR2 FYEKMQ (reference sequence). The CDR3 protein is CASSPGGYYNEQFF. The CDR3 DNA reads TGTGCCAGCAGCCCCGGGGGGTATTACAATGAGCAGTTCTTC. Drawing the rest from reference TRBV13 and TRBJ2-1, the complete variable domain is AAGVIQSPRHLIKEKRETATLKCYPIPRHDTVYWYQQGPGQDPQFLISFYEKMQSDKGSIPDRFSAQQFSDYHSELNMSSLELGDSALYFCASSPGGYYNEQFFGPGTRLTVL.

The chain couples TRBV5-8 to TRBJ2-3; TRBD2 matches 11 bases. V was clipped by 0 bases and J by 6 bases; unmatched bases: 6. The CDR3 length is 16 residues. Germline CDR1 and CDR2: SGHTS and YDEGEE. CDR3 in DNA: TGTGCCAGCAGCTTGGTGATAGCGGGAGGGCTTGATACGCAGTATTTT. As protein: CASSLVIAGGLDTQYF.

The chain combines TRBV18 with TRBJ2-7; 8 bases align to TRBD1. Germline lookup yields CDR1 KGHSH and CDR2 LQKENI. The ends lost 3 bases at V and 3 bases at J; junction bases unmatched: 10. The CDR3 consists of 16 residues. The CDR3 DNA reads as TGTGCCAGCTCACCCCAACCGGACAGGGTCAACTACGAGCAGTACTTC. It encodes CASSPQPDRVNYEQYF.

The chain couples TRBV7-9 to TRBJ2-5; D may be TRBD1 (6 bases). Trimming left V 1 base short and J 6 bases short, with 15 bases between. Germline V gene data show CDR1 as SEHNR and CDR2 as FQNEAQ (reference sequence). The CDR3 is 15 residues long. The CDR3: CASSLEKGGSQTQYF. The CDR3 DNA reads as TGTGCCAGCAGCTTAGAAAAAGGGGGTTCTCAGACCCAGTACTTC.

The chain recombines TRBV25-1 with TRBJ2-7; maybe TRBD1 (6 bases). The CDR3 has 16 amino acids. Trimming stripped 3 bases from V and 1 base from J, with 16 bases between. Germline V lookup: CDR1 MGHDK, CDR2 SYGVNS. This chain's CDR3 is CASSDPQGRGSYEQYF. CDR3 nucleotide sequence: TGTGCCAGCAGTGATCCCCAGGGCAGGGGTTCCTACGAGCAGTACTTC.

The chain recombines TRBV28 with TRBJ1-6; perhaps TRBD1 as D (5 bases). The V and J ends lost 1 base and 7 bases respectively, with 8 bases between them. The CDR3 is 14 amino acids. Per the germline V gene, CDR1 is MDHEN and CDR2 is SYDVKM. The CDR3 nucleotides read TGTGCCAGCAGTTTATCAGGGATCAATTCACCCCTCCACTTT. Amino acid sequence: CASSLSGINSPLHF. Using reference TRBV28 and TRBJ1-6 for the parts outside the CDR3, the full variable domain is DVKVTQSSRYLVKRTGEKVFLECVQDMDHENMFWYRQDPGLGLRLIYFSYDVKMKEKGDIPEGYSVSREKKERFSLILESASTNQTSMYLCASSLSGINSPLHFGNGTRLTVT.

V usage is TRBV13 and J usage is TRBJ2-7; the D gene is possibly TRBD2 (6 bases). The V end lost 3 bases, the J end lost 4 bases, and 10 bases lay between the germline ends. Germline loops: CDR1 PRHDT, CDR2 FYEKMQ (reference sequence). The CDR3 consists of 13 residues. The CDR3: CASSFVRGYEQYF. CDR3 nucleotide sequence: TGTGCCAGCAGCTTCGTGCGGGGATACGAGCAGTACTTC.

Comments on this clone: The final CDR3 position lacks the conserved phenylalanine or tryptophan, pointing to a likely read error. Here the CDR3 reads CASSLAIELEQYL. CDR3 coding DNA: TGTGCCAGCAGCTTAGCGATCGAACTGGAGCAGTACCTC. The genes are TRBV7-9 and TRBJ2-7; D unclear. From germline, CDR1 is SEHNR and CDR2 FQNEAQ (reference sequence). This CDR3 region has 13 residues. V was cut by 0 bases and J by 7 bases, with 10 bases left in between.

The rearrangement links TRBV11-2 to TRBJ2-1; 10 nucleotides align to TRBD1. Trimming removed 6 bases from V and 9 bases from J; junction bases left unmatched: 8. CDR1 SGHAT and CDR2 FQNNGV come from the germline V gene. The CDR3 runs 14 residues. The CDR3 coding sequence is TGTGCCAGCAGGCGGACAGGGGGACCCATTGAGCAGTTCTTC. This codes for CASRRTGGPIEQFF.

The chain links TRBV21-1 to TRBJ2-7; TRBD2, the D gene given by the table, was not confirmed from the DNA. TRBV21-1 is recorded as a pseudogene. The length of the CDR3 is 12 residues. CDR3 in amino acids: CASSASADEQYF. CDR3 in DNA: TGTGCCAGCAGCGCGAGTGCGGACGAGCAGTACTTC.

This clone was recorded a few times. The V and J genes are TRBV28 and TRBJ2-7, with D perhaps matching TRBD1 (5 bases). Germline CDR1 reads MDHEN; CDR2 reads SYDVKM. CDR3 length: 14 amino acids. Trimming stripped 6 bases from V and 0 bases from J, with 12 bases between. The CDR3 protein is CASRKDTFSYEQYF. The CDR3 region has the DNA TGTGCCAGCAGAAAGGACACGTTCTCCTACGAGCAGTACTTC.

This chain links TRBV7-3 with TRBJ1-1, with TRBD1 identical over 8 bases. This CDR3 comprises 14 residues. Trimming took 8 bases from V and 10 from J; bases not matched to a gene: 15. In germline, CDR1 is SGHTA, CDR2 FQGTGA. The CDR3 sequence is CASRAPGTGSSAFF. CDR3 bases: TGTGCCAGCCGCGCCCCCGGGACAGGTAGTTCAGCTTTCTTT.

A few counts support this clone. The V and J genes are TRBV2 and TRBJ2-7, with 7 bases identical to TRBD2. Germline-derived CDR1 and CDR2 are SNHLY and FYNNEI. Unmatched junction bases numbered 12, after V lost 7 bases and J lost 6 bases. The CDR3 runs 14 residues. CDR3 protein: CASTLGRGGGEQYF. CDR3 sequence (DNA): TGTGCCAGCACTCTTGGCCGGGGCGGGGGCGAGCAGTACTTC.

The chain uses TRBV10-2 and TRBJ2-3; 13 nucleotides line up with TRBD2. The length of the CDR3 is 14 residues. V was clipped by 5 bases and J by 9 bases; unmatched bases: 5. The germline CDR1 and CDR2 sequences are WSHSY and SAAADI. In nucleotides, the CDR3 is TGCGCCAGCAGTTGGACTAGCGGGAGTGAGACGCAGTATTTT. Its protein product is CASSWTSGSETQYF.

V and J are TRBV7-9 and TRBJ1-4, with D possibly matching TRBD1 (5 bases). The V gene's germline CDR1 is SEHNR and CDR2 FQNEAQ (reference sequence). There are 18 residues in the CDR3. The ends were cut back, 0 bases at V and 8 bases at J, with 22 bases in the middle. For the CDR3, the DNA is TGTGCCAGCAGCTTAGCGCGAGGGGAGGGGCCGAATTACGAAAAACTGTTTTTT. Protein sequence: CASSLARGEGPNYEKLFF.

This clone was detected only a few times. The chain joins TRBV6-6 to TRBJ1-1; 8 bases agree with TRBD1. The CDR3 extends over 14 amino acids. CDR1 is MNHNY, CDR2 SVGAGI, per germline (reference sequence). The junction had 3 bases not matched to a gene; V was cut back by 5 bases and J by 1 base. The CDR3 is CASSIDRGNTEAFF. The CDR3 DNA reads TGTGCCAGCAGTATCGACAGGGGGAACACTGAAGCTTTCTTT.

This sequence joins TRBV28 and TRBJ2-5, with D perhaps matching TRBD1 (5 bases). Germline V gives CDR1 MDHEN, CDR2 SYDVKM. Trimming took off 5 bases at V and 2 bases at J, with 15 bases between the two ends. This CDR3 contains 15 residues. The CDR3 DNA reads as TGTGCCAGCAGTCCGAGGTTGGGGCCTCAAGAGACCCAGTACTTC. Amino acid sequence: CASSPRLGPQETQYF.

The chain joins TRBV12-2 to TRBJ1-1; no DNA check was done on the table's D call, TRBD1. TRBV12-2 is listed as a pseudogene. The CDR3 runs 18 residues. The chain's CDR3 is CASRPHSDREGENTEAFF. In DNA, the CDR3 is TGTGCAAGTCGCCCCCACTCCGACAGGGAAGGGGAGAACACTGAAGCTTTCTTT.

The CDR3 bases are TGTGCCAGCAGCTTAGAGTATTATGGGACAGGGCGCGGAAACACCATATATTTT. Translating it yields CASSLEYYGTGRGNTIYF. The chain has TRBV7-9 and TRBJ1-3, with 9 bases fitting TRBD1. Germline CDR1 reads SEHNR; CDR2 reads FQNEAQ (reference sequence). J lost 4 bases, V lost 1 base, and 11 bases had no gene match. This CDR3 spans 18 amino acids.

V gene TRBV2 combines with J gene TRBJ1-1; D not certain. V lost 5 bases and J lost 8, with 18 bases in between. Germline loops: CDR1 SNHLY, CDR2 FYNNEI. The CDR3 has 14 residues. DNA for the CDR3: TGTGCCAGCAGTATTATCGCCCCGGGGAGAGAAGCTTTCTTT. This gives the protein CASSIIAPGREAFF.

Written as DNA, the CDR3 is TGCGCCAGCAGCTTGGGTGACAGGGGGCACGAGCAGTACTTC. Its translation is CASSLGDRGHEQYF. J is TRBJ2-7 and V is TRBV5-1, with 10 positions matching TRBD1. The junction had 2 bases not matched to a gene; V was cut back by 0 bases and J by 5 bases. The CDR3 length is 14 residues. The germline gives CDR1 SGHRS, CDR2 YFSETQ.

This clone was observed a single time. At the DNA level, this CDR3 is encoded by other sequences in the same sample as well. The chain recombines TRBV5-4 with TRBJ2-5, with D maybe TRBD2 (6 bases). The CDR3 is made up of 17 amino acids. Trimming removed 0 bases from V and 2 bases from J, with 17 bases in between. CDR1 SGHNT and CDR2 YYREEE come from the germline V gene (reference sequence). The CDR3 loop is CASSLGIGGGIQETQYF. CDR3 nucleotide sequence: TGTGCCAGCAGCTTGGGCATAGGTGGGGGGATACAAGAGACCCAGTACTTC.

This clone was observed a single time. The chain employs TRBV18 and TRBJ2-7; unclear D gene. Deletions cut 3 bases from V and 3 bases from J, with 6 bases between. Germline CDR1 reads KGHSH; CDR2 reads LQKENI. The CDR3 is 12 residues long. CDR3 in amino acids: CASSPNGYEQYF. CDR3 sequence (DNA): TGTGCCAGCTCACCTAACGGCTACGAGCAGTACTTC.

The genes are TRBV28 and TRBJ1-1; 9 nucleotides agree with TRBD1. Germline lookup yields CDR1 MDHEN and CDR2 SYDVKM. This CDR3 contains 17 residues. V was clipped by 2 bases and J by 0 bases; unmatched bases: 7. CDR3 loop: CASSLAQGAPMNTEAFF. Written as DNA, the CDR3 is TGTGCCAGCAGTTTAGCACAGGGGGCGCCGATGAACACTGAAGCTTTCTTT.

This chain joins TRBV29-1 and TRBJ2-3; 8 bases are a match to TRBD2. Trimming at V came to 3 bases and at J to 2 bases, leaving 7 bases not matched to a gene. Germline lookup yields CDR1 SQVTM and CDR2 ANQGSEA. This CDR3 spans 15 amino acids. The CDR3 DNA is TGCAGCGTTGACTTGCGGGGGGATACCACAGATACGCAGTATTTT. Encoded protein: CSVDLRGDTTDTQYF.